These T cell receptor beta chains were read from a single sample in a study of radiation and T cells in renal cell carcinoma. Only in-frame clones appear in the TCRdb table, and some are missing; sequencing was by immunoSEQ multiplex PCR. This sample carries roughly 100,000 clones, more than 65% of them seen once, and the ten largest clones take approximately 6.9%. The specimen was blood, collected from a patient whose treatment included radiotherapy and nephrectomy. The source of these receptors is a man aged 55 to 70 with renal cell carcinoma. The CDR3 runs from the conserved cysteine through the conserved F or W. The D gene is left open where the match is weak. Part of the rows lack a size; the others show once, few, many or a class for expanded clones.

cdr3_nt cdr3_aa v_call clone_size j_call d_call cdr3_length
TGTGCCAGCAGTTACGTGGGGGGGTACCAAGAGACCCAGTACTTC CASSYVGGYQETQYF TRBV6-5 . TRBJ2-5 TRBD2 15
TGTGCCAGCAGTGAACGGCAGGGTGGCTCCTACGAGCAGTACTTC CASSERQGGSYEQYF TRBV6-1 once TRBJ2-7 . 15
TGCAGCTCCGCCCGAATGGGTAGCGATGAGCAGTTCTTC CSSARMGSDEQFF TRBV29-1 . TRBJ2-1 . 13
TGTGCCAGCAGGACTAGCGGGTACACCGGGGAGCTGTTTTTT CASRTSGYTGELFF TRBV7-2 . TRBJ2-2 TRBD2 14
TGTGCCAGCAGCTCCGGATTCACAGATACGCAGTATTTT CASSSGFTDTQYF TRBV6-5 . TRBJ2-3 . 13
TGCAGCGTTGAGATGCCCTATGGCTACACCTTC CSVEMPYGYTF TRBV29-1 . TRBJ1-2 . 11
TGTGCCAGCAGCTTGTACCAGGGGGCTAGCGATGAGCAGTTCTTC CASSLYQGASDEQFF TRBV7-8 . TRBJ2-1 TRBD1 15
TGTGCCAGTAGTATACTAGCGGGAGGCCAAGAGACCCAGTACTTC CASSILAGGQETQYF TRBV19 . TRBJ2-5 TRBD2 15
TGTGCCAGCAGTTTATCCCAGGGACAGGCCGACTATGGCTACACCTTC CASSLSQGQADYGYTF TRBV27 . TRBJ1-2 TRBD1 16
TGTGCCACACTCCTAGACAGGGGGCTGACTGAAGCTTTCTTT CATLLDRGLTEAFF TRBV6-1 . TRBJ1-1 TRBD1 14
TGTGCCAGCAGCAGGACTACCTACGAGCAGTACTTC CASSRTTYEQYF TRBV5-6 . TRBJ2-7 . 12
TGTGCCAGCAGCTTAGCGGGCAGGGGGATCTCTGGGGCCAACGTCCTGACTTTC CASSLAGRGISGANVLTF TRBV7-9 few TRBJ2-6 TRBD1 18
TGCGCCAGCAGCTTGGAGGTCGATGAAAAACTGTTTTTT CASSLEVDEKLFF TRBV5-1 . TRBJ1-4 . 13
TGTGCCAGCAGCCAAACACCATATAGCAATCAGCCCCAGCATTTT CASSQTPYSNQPQHF TRBV9 . TRBJ1-5 . 15